This T cell receptor (beta chain) was identified during a study of OX40 agonist ivuxolimab in advanced cancers. The overall study: Subjects had a mean age of roughly 60 years, with a range of roughly 20 to 79; 82.7% were male. Whole-study findings and limits: Both blood CD4+ and CD8+ T cells showed clonal growth by week 6 at 0.1 to 3.0 mg/kg.

A single count supports this clone. Its matching antigen is unknown. Assay used: immunoSEQ multiplex PCR; TCRdb lists only in-frame clones, some missing. Here the sample spans around 79,000 clones, 86% being singletons. The receptor's source is an adult with an advanced solid tumor such as melanoma, head and neck, liver or kidney cancer. The input for sequencing was CD4+ or CD8+ T cells sorted from blood, taken in a trial of the OX40 agonist ivuxolimab.

CDR3 loop: CASSLVAAGYGYTF. CDR3 nucleotides: TGCGCCAGCAGCTTGGTGGCGGCTGGCTATGGCTACACCTTC. The V gene is TRBV5-1, the J gene TRBJ1-2; D ambiguous. This CDR3 spans 14 amino acids. V dropped 0 bases and J dropped 4 bases, with 10 bases sitting between them. Germline-derived CDR1 and CDR2 are SGHRS and YFSETQ.